This is a list of T cell receptor beta chains from one sample in a study of blood T cell repertoires in COVID-19. The data were produced by immunoSEQ multiplex PCR, yet TCRdb's version contains in-frame clones alone and is incomplete. The top ten hold approximately 1.5% of the sample, which has about 300,000 clones, 70% to 85% seen once. The material sequenced was peripheral blood. All receptors derive from a human donor with COVID-19, enrolled during active disease. The donor label of this sample is uncertain. CDR3s include the opening cysteine and the closing phenylalanine or tryptophan. D genes are given only for firm matches. Not every row has a clone size; where given, it reads once, few, many or a size class.

TRBD1	-	TRBV12-3/TRBV12-4	TRBJ2-3	CASRDRGTDTQYF	TGTGCCAGCCGGGACAGGGGAACAGATACGCAGTATTTT
-	-	TRBV7-9	TRBJ1-5	CASSLDLSWGTYSNQPQHF	TGTGCCAGCAGCTTAGACCTCAGTTGGGGCACCTATAGCAATCAGCCCCAGCATTTT
-	-	TRBV27	TRBJ1-2	CASSLTAAQGYGYTF	TGTGCCAGCAGTTTAACAGCCGCCCAGGGCTATGGCTACACCTTC
TRBD1	-	TRBV19	TRBJ1-1	CASTTWGTGNTEAFF	TGTGCCAGTACCACTTGGGGGACAGGTAACACTGAAGCTTTCTTT
TRBD1	-	TRBV11-2	TRBJ2-2	CASSSTGGDTGELFF	TGTGCCAGCAGCTCGACAGGGGGCGACACCGGGGAGCTGTTTTTT
TRBD1	-	TRBV28	TRBJ2-7	CASTPAGQGASWEQYF	TGTGCCAGCACCCCGGCGGGACAGGGGGCTTCGTGGGAGCAGTACTTC
-	-	TRBV9	TRBJ1-6	CASSVDLRTDYNSPLHF	TGTGCCAGCAGCGTAGATTTGAGGACAGATTATAATTCACCCCTCCACTTT
-	once	TRBV28	TRBJ1-1	CASSPPDITEAFF	TGTGCCAGCAGTCCACCGGACATAACTGAAGCTTTCTTT
-	-	TRBV10-3	TRBJ1-6	CAISEEGLGGRYNSPLHF	TGTGCCATCAGTGAGGAGGGTCTCGGAGGCCGATATAATTCACCCCTCCACTTT
TRBD1	-	TRBV27	TRBJ1-2	CASRTRPDRAEGYTF	TGTGCCAGCAGAACTAGACCCGACAGGGCGGAGGGCTACACCTTC
TRBD1	once	TRBV28	TRBJ1-1	CASSRTGVNTEAFF	TGTGCCAGCAGTCGGACAGGGGTGAACACTGAAGCTTTCTTT
-	-	TRBV11-2	TRBJ1-1	CASSLEFGVFGEAFF	TGTGCCAGCAGCTTAGAATTCGGAGTCTTCGGCGAAGCTTTCTTT
-	-	TRBV19	TRBJ1-6	CASSPIRGIPSSYNSPLHF	TGTGCCAGTAGTCCTATCCGAGGGATTCCAAGTTCCTATAATTCACCCCTCCACTTT
-	-	TRBV5-1	TRBJ2-5	CASSAGPGQETQYF	TGCGCCAGCAGCGCGGGACCAGGACAAGAGACCCAGTACTTC
TRBD1	-	TRBV3-1/TRBV3-2	TRBJ1-2	CASSPGQGVDYGYTF	TGTGCCAGCAGCCCGGGACAGGGCGTTGACTATGGCTACACCTTC
-	-	TRBV19	TRBJ1-2	CASSISGGGPNYGYTF	TGTGCCAGTAGTATTTCAGGAGGAGGACCTAACTATGGCTACACCTTC
TRBD1	-	TRBV5-1	TRBJ2-1	CASSFPGQGVDEQFF	TGCGCCAGCAGCTTTCCGGGACAGGGGGTCGATGAGCAGTTCTTC
TRBD2	-	TRBV7-2	TRBJ2-7	CASSGGLAGPYEQYF	TGTGCCAGCAGCGGGGGACTAGCGGGGCCCTACGAGCAGTACTTC
-	-	TRBV4-3	TRBJ2-1	CASSQGPGVPFRFF	TGCGCCAGCAGCCAAGGACCGGGAGTACCCTTCAGGTTCTTC
TRBD1	-	TRBV14	TRBJ2-5	CASSPRGETQYF	TGTGCCAGCAGTCCCAGGGGGGAGACCCAGTACTTC
-	-	TRBV6-6	TRBJ1-6	CASSYSRQESPLHF	TGTGCCAGCAGTTACTCGAGACAGGAATCACCCCTCCACTTT
TRBD2	once	TRBV7-2	TRBJ2-1	CASSLGLAVPQQFF	TGTGCCAGCAGCCTGGGACTAGCAGTTCCCCAGCAGTTCTTC
-	-	TRBV6-2/TRBV6-3	TRBJ1-2	CASSYGRDYGYTF	TGTGCCAGCAGTTACGGGAGAGATTATGGCTACACCTTC
-	-	TRBV19	TRBJ1-2	CASQYGGEGNYGYTF	TGTGCCAGTCAGTACGGGGGAGAGGGAAACTATGGCTACACCTTC
-	-	TRBV29-1	TRBJ2-7	CRKHTPEQYF	TGCAGAAAACACACCCCCGAGCAGTACTTC
TRBD1	-	TRBV5-1	TRBJ1-5	CASSFDTGAGQPQHF	TGCGCCAGCAGCTTTGATACAGGGGCCGGTCAGCCCCAGCATTTT
-	-	TRBV5-6	TRBJ1-1	CASSLGGLGTEAFF	TGTGCCAGCAGCTTGGGAGGGCTTGGCACTGAAGCTTTCTTT
TRBD2	-	TRBV29-1	TRBJ2-1	CSVASGSLYNEQFF	TGCAGCGTGGCCAGCGGGAGTCTCTACAATGAGCAGTTCTTC
-	-	TRBV27	TRBJ1-3	CASSAGVSGNTIYF	TGTGCCAGCAGCGCGGGCGTCTCTGGAAACACCATATATTTT
-	-	TRBV7-2	TRBJ1-6	CASANRGSPLHF	TGTGCCAGCGCAAATCGGGGTTCACCCCTCCACTTT
TRBD2	-	TRBV2	TRBJ2-1	CASSGTSGVGQQFF	TGTGCCAGCAGTGGGACTAGCGGGGTGGGGCAGCAGTTCTTC
-	few	TRBV10-3	TRBJ2-7	CAISEINEQYF	TGTGCCATCAGTGAGATAAACGAGCAGTACTTC
-	-	TRBV19	TRBJ1-5	CASSLGDLGNQPQHF	TGTGCCAGTAGCCTAGGGGATCTCGGCAATCAGCCCCAGCATTTT
TRBD1	few	TRBV7-2	TRBJ1-5	CASSPDRGNNQPQHF	TGTGCCAGCAGCCCTGACAGGGGTAACAATCAGCCCCAGCATTTT
TRBD2	-	TRBV6-6	TRBJ2-1	CASSARENEQFF	TGTGCCAGCAGTGCGCGGGAGAATGAGCAGTTCTTC
TRBD2	-	TRBV7-3	TRBJ2-1	CASSGGLAGAYNEQFF	TGTGCCAGCAGCGGAGGACTAGCGGGGGCCTACAATGAGCAGTTCTTC
TRBD1	-	TRBV20-1	TRBJ1-6	CSASGPGTANSPLHF	TGCAGTGCTAGTGGTCCCGGGACAGCCAATTCACCCCTCCACTTT
-	-	TRBV9	TRBJ2-1	CASSVGQYNEQFF	TGTGCCAGCAGCGTCGGACAGTACAATGAGCAGTTCTTC
-	-	TRBV11-3	TRBJ2-2	CASSDGGPWTGELFF	TGTGCCAGCAGCGACGGAGGGCCGTGGACCGGGGAGCTGTTTTTT
-	-	TRBV5-4	TRBJ1-5	CASSLDQYQPQHF	TGTGCCAGCAGCTTGGACCAGTATCAGCCCCAGCATTTT
-	-	TRBV6-5	TRBJ1-2	CATQGNSYNYGYTF	TGTGCCACCCAGGGGAACAGTTATAACTATGGCTACACCTTC
TRBD1	once	TRBV6-1	TRBJ1-2	CASSEWTGFNYGYTF	TGTGCCAGCAGTGAATGGACAGGGTTCAACTATGGCTACACCTTC
-	-	TRBV5-8	TRBJ1-5	CASSQGGVMGQPQHF	TGTGCCAGCAGCCAAGGGGGGGTAATGGGACAGCCCCAGCATTTT
-	-	TRBV18	TRBJ2-7	CASSPNTGSREQYF	TGTGCCAGCTCACCAAACACAGGGTCACGAGAGCAGTACTTC
TRBD1	-	TRBV6-5	TRBJ2-7	CASRRQGSGYEQYF	TGTGCCAGCAGGCGACAGGGTTCAGGCTACGAGCAGTACTTC
TRBD2	-	TRBV11-1	TRBJ2-5	CASSFISGRAGTQYF	TGTGCCAGCAGCTTTATTAGCGGGAGGGCTGGGACCCAGTACTTC
TRBD1	-	TRBV28	TRBJ2-5	CASSFLAQGFGETQYF	TGTGCCAGCAGTTTCCTCGCACAGGGGTTTGGAGAGACCCAGTACTTC
TRBD1	-	TRBV27	TRBJ2-7	CASKPRTGQQYF	TGTGCCAGCAAACCCAGGACAGGGCAGCAGTACTTC
-	-	TRBV5-5	TRBJ2-7	CASSLGGSEQYF	TGTGCCAGCAGTTTAGGGGGAAGCGAGCAGTACTTC
TRBD2	-	TRBV30	TRBJ2-3	CAWGGGGEAQYF	TGTGCCTGGGGTGGCGGGGGGGAGGCGCAGTATTTT
TRBD2	-	TRBV19	TRBJ2-7	CASSPPPGLAGIPYEQYF	TGTGCCAGTAGCCCCCCCCCGGGACTAGCGGGTATTCCCTACGAGCAGTACTTC
-	few	TRBV7-3	TRBJ1-3	CASSLSSTGNTIYF	TGTGCCAGCAGCTTAAGTTCCACTGGAAACACCATATATTTT
TRBD1	-	TRBV9	TRBJ2-1	CASGLTGDYNEQFF	TGTGCCAGCGGACTGACAGGGGACTACAATGAGCAGTTCTTC
TRBD1	once	TRBV7-2	TRBJ1-6	CASSFTGGAGSPLHF	TGTGCCAGCAGCTTTACAGGGGGGGCAGGGTCACCCCTCCACTTT
TRBD1	-	TRBV18	TRBJ1-2	CASSTDAGGARGYTF	TGTGCCAGCTCAACCGACGCAGGGGGCGCGAGGGGCTACACCTTC
-	-	TRBV11-2	TRBJ1-4	CASRLGGINEKLFF	TGTGCCAGCCGCTTGGGGGGGATAAATGAAAAACTGTTTTTT
TRBD1	-	TRBV28	TRBJ1-1	CASSQWDRPNTEAFF	TGTGCCAGCAGTCAGTGGGACAGGCCGAACACTGAAGCTTTCTTT
TRBD1	-	TRBV28	TRBJ2-6	CASSLSGQGRSGANVLTF	TGTGCCAGCAGTTTATCGGGACAGGGGAGGTCTGGGGCCAACGTCCTGACTTTC
TRBD2	-	TRBV5-1	TRBJ2-1	CASSFPSGSNEQFF	TGCGCCAGCAGCTTCCCTAGCGGGAGCAATGAGCAGTTCTTC